Listed here are 16 T cell receptor beta chains from one sample, sequenced in a study of blood T cell repertoires in COVID-19. Repertoires were generated with immunoSEQ multiplex PCR, while TCRdb's copy carries only in-frame clones and drops some. This sample has under 500,000 clones, with roughly nine tenths found just once. The specimen sequenced was PBMCs or T cells enriched from blood (not recorded which). The receptors stem from a man aged 30 to 39 who had recovered from COVID-19.

The rearrangement joins TRBV2 to TRBJ2-7, with 8 bases identical to TRBD1. The CDR3 is 15 residues long. Trimming took 6 bases from V and 3 from J; bases not matched to a gene: 10. The germline V gene encodes CDR1 SNHLY and CDR2 FYNNEI. The CDR3 is CASRTRDRSLYEQYF. The CDR3 DNA sequence: TGTGCCAGCAGGACTCGGGACAGGTCCCTCTACGAGCAGTACTTC. The full variable domain, completed using reference TRBV2 and TRBJ2-7, is EPEVTQTPSHQVTQMGQEVILRCVPISNHLYFYWYRQILGQKVEFLVSFYNNEISEKSEIFDDQFSVERPDGSNFTLKIRSTKLEDSAMYFCASRTRDRSLYEQYFGPGTRLTVT.

This chain connects TRBV3-1 (or the pseudogene TRBV3-2) to TRBJ2-1; a weak D match, TRBD2 (5 bases). CDR3 size: 17 residues. Germline-derived CDR1 and CDR2 are LGHDT and YNNKEL (reference sequence). The V and J ends lost 4 bases and 9 bases respectively, with 25 bases between them. The CDR3 nucleotides read TGTGCCAGCAGCCCCCCCGGGCGGGCCGAGGGATGGGGTGAGCAGTTCTTC. Its protein is CASSPPGRAEGWGEQFF.

V is TRBV5-5 and J is TRBJ2-3; 8 nucleotides line up with TRBD2. Germline assignment: CDR1 SGHKS and CDR2 YYEKEE (reference sequence). Trimming removed 1 base from V and 0 bases from J; junction bases left unmatched: 7. This CDR3 contains 17 residues. Here the CDR3 DNA reads TGTGCCAGCAGCTTGAACAGCGGGAGTCTCAGCACAGATACGCAGTATTTT. It yields the protein CASSLNSGSLSTDTQYF.

The rearrangement uses TRBV24-1 and TRBJ2-3; D is possibly TRBD1 (6 bases). Germline assignment: CDR1 KGHDR and CDR2 SFDVKD. This CDR3 has 15 amino acids. Trimming left V 4 bases short and J 2 bases short, with 12 bases between. CDR3: CATSESDRHTDTQYF. The CDR3 DNA reads TGTGCCACCAGTGAATCTGACAGGCACACAGATACGCAGTATTTT.

This rearrangement joins TRBV9 to TRBJ2-7; 8 bases are shared with TRBD2. J lost 0 bases, V lost 7 bases, and 3 bases had no gene match. This CDR3 has 13 amino acids. Germline V gives CDR1 SGDLS, CDR2 YYNGEE. In DNA, the CDR3 is TGTGCCAGCGGGAGCGGGAGCTCCTACGAGCAGTACTTC. It encodes CASGSGSSYEQYF.

This clone was detected once. The V and J genes are TRBV4-2 and TRBJ2-1; TRBD2 might be the D (5 bases). V was shortened by 2 bases and J by 6 bases, with 11 bases between the two germline ends. Looked up from germline, CDR1 is LGHNA and CDR2 is YNFKEQ. The CDR3 extends over 14 amino acids. The chain's CDR3 is CASSQKLAPNEQFF. CDR3 coding DNA: TGTGCCAGCAGCCAAAAGTTAGCGCCCAATGAGCAGTTCTTC.

The V gene is TRBV10-3, the J gene TRBJ1-2, with TRBD1 matching 8 bases. Germline loops: CDR1 ENHRY, CDR2 SYGVKD. V dropped 5 bases and J dropped 4; count of bases not matched to a gene: 3. CDR3 size: 13 residues. CDR3 nucleotide sequence: TGTGCCATCAGTAAAGGGACAGGCTATGGCTACACCTTC. Its translation is CAISKGTGYGYTF.

This clone was seen a single time. The CDR3 protein is CAWIPGLAGITDTQYF. CDR3 DNA: TGTGCCTGGATCCCCGGGTTGGCGGGAATCACAGATACGCAGTATTTT. This chain connects TRBV30 to TRBJ2-3, with D perhaps matching TRBD2 (6 bases). V gave up 4 bases and J gave up 2 bases, with 19 bases separating them. The CDR3 length is 16 residues. Germline V CDR1 and CDR2: GTSNPN, SVGIG (reference sequence).

The chain carries TRBV19 and TRBJ1-5, with D hard to call. Germline V gene data show CDR1 as LNHDA and CDR2 as SQIVND (reference sequence). The CDR3 spans 14 residues. V lost 3 bases and J 1 base, leaving 7 bases between the germline ends. The CDR3 protein is CASSIVQSNQPQHF. Here the CDR3 DNA reads TGTGCCAGTAGTATTGTACAGAGCAATCAGCCCCAGCATTTT.

The J gene is TRBJ1-2, the V gene TRBV27; TRBD1 matches at 11 bases. The length of the CDR3 is 14 residues. In germline, CDR1 is MNHEY, CDR2 SMNVEV (reference sequence). The ends lost 5 bases at V and 8 bases at J; junction bases unmatched: 7. This CDR3 reads CASSHGQGASGYTF. CDR3 DNA: TGTGCCAGCAGTCACGGACAGGGGGCTAGCGGCTACACCTTC.

This chain joins TRBV23-1 and TRBJ2-7; D remains unclear. Being an ORF, TRBV23-1 has a function that is uncertain. V lost 0 bases and J 1 base, leaving 10 bases between the germline ends. The CDR3 sequence is 15 residues long. CDR3 loop: CASSQSRQESYEQYF. DNA of the CDR3: TGCGCCAGCAGTCAATCCCGACAAGAATCCTACGAGCAGTACTTC.

This chain uses TRBV19 with TRBJ2-6, with D perhaps TRBD1 (5 bases). In germline, CDR1 is LNHDA, CDR2 SQIVND (reference sequence). The CDR3 has 14 residues. Trimming shortened V by 3 bases and J by 7 bases, and 10 bases separated the two germline ends. The CDR3 DNA is TGTGCCAGTAGTATCTCCAGGGTCGCCAACGTCCTGACTTTC. Its translation is CASSISRVANVLTF.

The chain links TRBV9 to TRBJ1-1; 12 positions agree with TRBD1. From germline, CDR1 is SGDLS and CDR2 YYNGEE. With 6 bases clipped from V and 1 base from J, the junction kept 13 bases outside the gene matches. This CDR3 comprises 18 residues. In DNA, the CDR3 is TGTGCCAGCACCCTAGGGGAGGGGACAGGGGGCGGGAACACTGAAGCTTTCTTT. This codes for CASTLGEGTGGGNTEAFF.

This chain connects TRBV19 to TRBJ1-5, with D possibly being TRBD1 (6 bases). The germline V gene encodes CDR1 LNHDA and CDR2 SQIVND (reference sequence). V was trimmed by 5 bases and J by 5 bases, leaving 10 bases between them. This CDR3 has 13 amino acids. The CDR3, as DNA: TGTGCCAGTAGTGAACAGGGAGATCAGCCCCAGCATTTT. Translating it yields CASSEQGDQPQHF.

This chain joins TRBV7-9 and TRBJ2-3, with a tentative D call TRBD2 (6 bases). This CDR3 is 15 amino acids long. Germline-derived CDR1 and CDR2 are SEHNR and FQNEAQ (reference sequence). Trimming took 1 base from V and 2 from J, leaving 10 bases between them. The CDR3 loop is CASSLGGLNTDTQYF. CDR3 bases: TGTGCCAGCAGCTTAGGGGGACTCAACACAGATACGCAGTATTTT.

The chain employs TRBV6-5 and TRBJ1-2; a possible D gene is TRBD1 (6 bases). Germline-derived CDR1 and CDR2 are MNHEY and SVGAGI. The CDR3 consists of 15 residues. V was clipped by 2 bases and J by 4 bases, with 14 bases between them. The CDR3 DNA reads TGTGCCAGCAGTTACCGTAGTGCACAGGGCTATGGCTACACCTTC. Translated, it gives CASSYRSAQGYGYTF.